These 28 T cell receptor beta chains originate from one sample sequenced in a study of cytomegalovirus exposure and HLA in healthy donors. Clones were sequenced by immunoSEQ multiplex PCR, and TCRdb holds only the in-frame ones, with some missing. The sample shows some 140,000 clones, 86% of them seen only once. Input material: PBMCs. These receptors came from a man aged 18 to 35 in good health and CMV-seronegative.

The chain couples TRBV6-5 to TRBJ1-1; the D gene is possibly TRBD1 (6 bases). The CDR3 spans 12 residues. Germline assignment: CDR1 MNHEY and CDR2 SVGAGI. V lost 8 bases and J lost 3, with 10 bases in between. The CDR3 region has the DNA TGTGCCAGCGGAACAGGGTACACTGAAGCTTTCTTT. This encodes CASGTGYTEAFF.

The chain links TRBV18 to TRBJ2-6; no clear D gene. With 2 bases removed from V and 9 bases from J, the gap between germline ends came to 8 bases. The germline V gene has CDR1 KGHSH and CDR2 LQKENI. This CDR3 comprises 13 residues. The CDR3 loop is CASSPAGVNVLTF. Written as DNA, the CDR3 is TGTGCCAGCTCACCAGCTGGAGTCAACGTCCTGACTTTC.

The chain uses TRBV27 and TRBJ1-2; 8 bases are a match to TRBD1. The ends lost 6 bases at V and 5 bases at J; junction bases unmatched: 14. The CDR3 length is 16 residues. The germline V gene has CDR1 MNHEY and CDR2 SMNVEV (reference sequence). CDR3 coding DNA: TGTGCCAGCAGACCGAACTTCGAGCGACAGGGGTATGGCTACACCTTC. Residues: CASRPNFERQGYGYTF.

The chain has TRBV25-1 and TRBJ2-5; 7 bases agree with TRBD1. The CDR3 is 15 amino acids. V lost 5 bases, J lost 2 bases, and 8 bases stayed unmatched. CDR1 is MGHDK, CDR2 SYGVNS, per germline. This CDR3 reads CASSKQGPVQETQYF. CDR3 in DNA: TGTGCCAGCAGTAAACAGGGGCCTGTACAAGAGACCCAGTACTTC.

The V gene is TRBV19, the J gene TRBJ2-2; 8 bases are a match to TRBD2. The CDR3 is made up of 16 amino acids. Losses at the gene ends were 6 bases for V and 6 bases for J; bases not matched to a gene: 12. Per the germline V gene, CDR1 is LNHDA and CDR2 is SQIVND (reference sequence). CDR3: CASRPVASGLSGELFF. For the CDR3, the DNA is TGTGCCAGTAGACCCGTAGCTAGCGGGTTGTCCGGGGAGCTGTTTTTT.

By frequency in the sample, this clone is medium-sized. The genes are TRBV6-1 and TRBJ1-1; possible D gene TRBD1, 5 bases. Deletions cut 6 bases from V and 1 base from J, with 9 bases between. CDR1 and CDR2 (germline): MNHNS, SASEGT. The CDR3 consists of 13 residues. The CDR3 DNA reads as TGTGCCAGCAGCCAACAGGAGAACACTGAAGCTTTCTTT. It translates to CASSQQENTEAFF.

The chain recombines TRBV30 with TRBJ2-7; 7 bases map to TRBD2. The CDR3 is 14 residues long. The V gene end was trimmed by 3 bases and the J gene end by 0 bases; junction bases not matched to a gene: 5. Germline V gene sequence: CDR1 GTSNPN, CDR2 SVGIG (reference sequence). CDR3 in amino acids: CAWRPGGSSYEQYF. The CDR3 nucleotides are TGTGCCTGGAGACCCGGCGGGAGCTCCTACGAGCAGTACTTC.

The chain employs TRBV19 and TRBJ1-5, with 7 bases that match TRBD1. Trimming at V came to 6 bases and at J to 4 bases, leaving 15 bases not matched to a gene. In germline, CDR1 is LNHDA, CDR2 SQIVND (reference sequence). This CDR3 contains 17 residues. The DNA of the CDR3 is TGTGCCAGTAGCCTGGCAGTTCTTGAGGGGGCGAATCAGCCCCAGCATTTT. This encodes CASSLAVLEGANQPQHF.

This clone has more than one count but fewer than ten. The chain recombines TRBV6-5 with TRBJ2-3; no clear D. CDR1 is MNHEY and CDR2 is SVGAGI in the germline V gene. The V and J ends lost 4 bases and 0 bases respectively, with 11 bases between them. CDR3 length equals 15 residues. The chain's CDR3 is CASSSRSASTDTQYF. CDR3 bases: TGTGCCAGCAGTTCCAGGTCCGCTAGCACAGATACGCAGTATTTT.

The chain has TRBV30 and TRBJ2-4, with D possibly TRBD2 on 6 matching bases. Germline CDR1 GTSNPN, CDR2 SVGIG (reference sequence). The CDR3 has 14 amino acids. The V end was cut by 0 bases, the J end by 7 bases, with 13 bases between. CDR3 coding DNA: TGTGCCTGGAGTGTACTGCCCGCGGGGAACATTCAGTACTTC. Protein sequence: CAWSVLPAGNIQYF.

This chain joins TRBV7-9 and TRBJ2-2, with D maybe TRBD1 (6 bases). V shed 5 bases and J shed 0 bases, with 10 bases lying between them. There are 15 residues in the CDR3. From germline, CDR1 is SEHNR and CDR2 FQNEAQ (reference sequence). This chain's CDR3 is CASSQRTANTGELFF. CDR3 DNA sequence: TGTGCCAGCAGCCAAAGGACAGCGAACACCGGGGAGCTGTTTTTT.

The rearrangement links TRBV29-1 to TRBJ1-2; TRBD1 matches at 7 bases. V lost 3 bases to trimming and J lost 8 bases; unmatched junction nucleotides: 9. This CDR3 spans 13 amino acids. Germline V CDR1 and CDR2: SQVTM, ANQGSEA. The CDR3 DNA follows: TGCAGCGTTGATAAAGGGGGCGCGTACGGCTACACCTTC. This gives the protein CSVDKGGAYGYTF. Using reference TRBV29-1 and TRBJ1-2 for the parts outside the CDR3, the full variable domain is SAVISQKPSRDICQRGTSLTIQCQVDSQVTMMFWYRQQPGQSLTLIATANQGSEATYESGFVIDKFPISRPNLTFSTLTVSNMSPEDSSIYLCSVDKGGAYGYTFGSGTRLTVV.

The chain uses TRBV5-4 and TRBJ2-7; D is perhaps TRBD1 (6 bases). Germline V gene lookup returns CDR1 SGHNT and CDR2 YYREEE (reference sequence). This CDR3 has 15 residues. V shed 0 bases and J shed 0 bases, with 10 bases lying between them. CDR3 sequence: CASSLVGGPSYEQYF. CDR3 in DNA: TGTGCCAGCAGCTTGGTTGGGGGCCCCTCCTACGAGCAGTACTTC.

The chain carries TRBV27 and TRBJ2-3, with D possibly matching TRBD1 (5 bases). V was clipped by 5 bases and J by 5 bases, with 17 bases between them. Germline CDR1 reads MNHEY; CDR2 reads SMNVEV (reference sequence). The CDR3 has 15 amino acids. CDR3 nucleotide sequence: TGTGCCAGCAGTACGATTCTCGAAGGGGTAGATACGCAGTATTTT. It codes for CASSTILEGVDTQYF.

V and J are TRBV7-2 and TRBJ2-5; no definite D call. The CDR3 is 13 residues long. Germline CDR1 SGHTA, CDR2 FQGNSA. V lost 4 bases to trimming and J lost 7 bases, with 13 bases between them. The CDR3 region has the DNA TGTGCCAGCAGCTCCCCAGTTGGTCTGACCCAGTACTTC. It yields the protein CASSSPVGLTQYF.

The chain uses TRBV28 and TRBJ2-7; 12 bases align to TRBD2. V shed 3 bases and J 0 bases; nucleotides not matched to a gene: 18. The CDR3 loop spans 21 amino acids. Germline CDR1 is MDHEN and CDR2 is SYDVKM. CDR3 amino acids: CASSFGLAGGPSKFFSYEQYF. In nucleotides, the CDR3 is TGTGCCAGCAGTTTCGGGCTAGCGGGAGGGCCGTCTAAGTTTTTCTCCTACGAGCAGTACTTC.

The chain is built from TRBV6-6 and TRBJ1-2, with 7 bases aligning to TRBD1. CDR1 is MNHNY and CDR2 is SVGAGI in the germline V gene (reference sequence). Trimming cost V 8 bases and J 4 bases; bases outside gene matches: 13. This CDR3 comprises 15 residues. The DNA of the CDR3 is TGTGCCAGCTTTAGGGGACAGAGAGGCTTCTATGGCTACACCTTC. This encodes CASFRGQRGFYGYTF.

V and J are TRBV5-1 and TRBJ1-2, with D possibly being TRBD1 (5 bases). The germline V gene has CDR1 SGHRS and CDR2 YFSETQ. V lost 0 bases, J lost 1 base, and 19 bases lay in between. The CDR3 has 18 residues. The chain's CDR3 is CASSLEGDSRRGNYGYTF. The CDR3 nucleotides read TGCGCCAGCAGCTTGGAAGGGGACTCAAGGAGGGGTAACTATGGCTACACCTTC.

V and J are TRBV19 and TRBJ2-5, with 11 bases that match TRBD2. Germline CDR1 is LNHDA and CDR2 is SQIVND (reference sequence). The CDR3 length is 15 residues. The V segment lost 5 bases and the J segment 5 bases; nucleotides outside the gene matches: 7. The CDR3 DNA sequence: TGTGCCAGTAGTTCTAGCGGGGGGATTCGGGAGACCCAGTACTTC. It translates to CASSSSGGIRETQYF.

The chain carries TRBV5-1 and TRBJ1-2; 7 nucleotides match TRBD1. The germline CDR1 and CDR2 sequences are SGHRS and YFSETQ. Germline trimming cut 4 bases from V and 6 bases from J; bases unmatched to any gene: 3. CDR3 length: 12 amino acids. The CDR3 nucleotides read TGCGCCAGCAGCGCGACAGGGCATGGCTACACCTTC. Residues: CASSATGHGYTF. Drawing the rest from reference TRBV5-1 and TRBJ1-2, the complete variable domain is KAGVTQTPRYLIKTRGQQVTLSCSPISGHRSVSWYQQTPGQGLQFLFEYFSETQRNKGNFPGRFSGRQFSNSRSEMNVSTLELGDSALYLCASSATGHGYTFGSGTRLTVV.

V usage is TRBV28 and J usage is TRBJ1-5, with no clear D. The CDR3 spans 14 residues. Germline assignment: CDR1 MDHEN and CDR2 SYDVKM. The ends were cut back, 5 bases at V and 2 bases at J, with 10 bases in the middle. Written as DNA, the CDR3 is TGTGCCAGCAGTCCTCACATTGGCAATCAGCCCCAGCATTTT. It encodes CASSPHIGNQPQHF.

V usage is TRBV19 and J usage is TRBJ2-6; no definite D call. Germline values: CDR1 LNHDA, CDR2 SQIVND (reference sequence). The CDR3 covers 14 residues. V lost 6 bases and J lost 0, with 6 bases in between. The CDR3 bases are TGTGCCAGTAGAACAAGCTCTGGGGCCAACGTCCTGACTTTC. This gives the protein CASRTSSGANVLTF.

The chain has TRBV4-3 and TRBJ1-5; 9 bases map to TRBD1. Germline V lookup: CDR1 LGHNA, CDR2 YSLEER. This CDR3 spans 16 amino acids. V trimming: 1 base; J trimming: 9 bases; junction bases outside the gene matches: 10. Here the CDR3 DNA reads TGCGCCAGCAGCCAAGGGACAGGGGCCCAGATCAGGCCCCAGCATTTT. Translated: CASSQGTGAQIRPQHF.

The chain employs TRBV28 and TRBJ2-7; TRBD1 matches at 7 bases. Losses at the gene ends were 5 bases for V and 4 bases for J; bases not matched to a gene: 11. There are 15 residues in the CDR3. Germline V gene data show CDR1 as MDHEN and CDR2 as SYDVKM. Here the CDR3 DNA reads TGTGCCAGCAGTACCCACAGGGGACGTTGGTACGAGCAGTACTTC. Protein sequence: CASSTHRGRWYEQYF. The entire variable domain, with the rest obtained from reference TRBV28 and TRBJ2-7, is as follows: DVKVTQSSRYLVKRTGEKVFLECVQDMDHENMFWYRQDPGLGLRLIYFSYDVKMKEKGDIPEGYSVSREKKERFSLILESASTNQTSMYLCASSTHRGRWYEQYFGPGTRLTVT.

This clone has only a few counts. The chain has TRBV12-5 and TRBJ1-2; D unresolved. Germline V gene data show CDR1 as LGHNT and CDR2 as FRNRAP. The CDR3 has 14 amino acids. Trimming left V 2 bases short and J 7 bases short, with 14 bases between. The CDR3 is CASGLRPMEGGYTF. The CDR3 coding sequence is TGTGCTAGTGGTTTGCGGCCGATGGAGGGTGGCTACACCTTC.

The chain employs TRBV5-1 and TRBJ2-7; 10 nucleotides agree with TRBD2. The germline gives CDR1 SGHRS, CDR2 YFSETQ. CDR3 length: 14 residues. Trimming removed 0 bases from V and 6 bases from J; junction bases left unmatched: 3. The CDR3 DNA is TGCGCCAGCAGCTTGGTTAGCGGGGGGACCGAGCAGTACTTC. Translating gives CASSLVSGGTEQYF.

V and J are TRBV20-1 and TRBJ1-1, with D perhaps matching TRBD1 (5 bases). CDR1 and CDR2 from the germline V gene are DFQATT and SNEGSKA (reference sequence). This CDR3 is built from 11 residues. V was pared by 7 bases and J by 2 bases, with 8 bases between. CDR3 coding DNA: TGCAGTGGGACACCAAACACTGAAGCTTTCTTT. This gives the protein CSGTPNTEAFF.

The genes are TRBV9 and TRBJ2-3; D may be TRBD1 (6 bases). Trimming took off 0 bases at V and 3 bases at J, with 14 bases between the two ends. In germline, CDR1 is SGDLS, CDR2 YYNGEE. The CDR3 runs to 16 residues. The CDR3 coding sequence is TGTGCCAGCAGCGTAGCTTGGGACAAGCGAACAGATACGCAGTATTTT. It translates to CASSVAWDKRTDTQYF.